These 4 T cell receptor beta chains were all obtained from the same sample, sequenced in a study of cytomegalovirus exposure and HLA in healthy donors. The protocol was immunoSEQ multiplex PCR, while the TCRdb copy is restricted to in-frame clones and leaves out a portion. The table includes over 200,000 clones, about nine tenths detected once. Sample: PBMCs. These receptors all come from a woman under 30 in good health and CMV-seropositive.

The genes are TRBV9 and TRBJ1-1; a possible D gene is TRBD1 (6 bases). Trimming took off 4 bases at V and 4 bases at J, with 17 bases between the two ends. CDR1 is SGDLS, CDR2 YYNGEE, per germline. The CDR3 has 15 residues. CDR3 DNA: TGTGCCAGCAGCCCTAGTGGGGGCTTGGGCACTGAAGCTTTCTTT. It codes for CASSPSGGLGTEAFF.

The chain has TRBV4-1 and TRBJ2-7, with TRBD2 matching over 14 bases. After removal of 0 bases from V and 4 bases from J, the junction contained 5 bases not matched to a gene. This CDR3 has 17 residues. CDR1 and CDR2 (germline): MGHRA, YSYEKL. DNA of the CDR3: TGCGCCAGCAGCCAAGAATCGCGGACTAGCGGGAGGTACGAGCAGTACTTC. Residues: CASSQESRTSGRYEQYF.

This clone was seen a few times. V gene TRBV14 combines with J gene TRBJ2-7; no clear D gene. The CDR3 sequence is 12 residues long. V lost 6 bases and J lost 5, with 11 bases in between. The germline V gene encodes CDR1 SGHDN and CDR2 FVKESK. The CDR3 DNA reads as TGTGCCAGCAGGATAGCACCACACGAGCAGTACTTC. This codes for CASRIAPHEQYF.

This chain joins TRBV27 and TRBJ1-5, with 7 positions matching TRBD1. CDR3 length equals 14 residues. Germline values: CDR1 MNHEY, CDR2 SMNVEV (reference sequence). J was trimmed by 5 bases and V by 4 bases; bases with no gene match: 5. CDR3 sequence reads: CASSSGQADQPQHF. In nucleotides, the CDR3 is TGTGCCAGCAGTTCCGGACAGGCCGATCAGCCCCAGCATTTT.